This TCR beta chain stems from a study of CD8 T cells in Susac syndrome. The controls were healthy donors who were matched for age and sex. In its sample, this clonotype was seen once. Germline V CDR1 and CDR2: DFQATT, SNEGSKA (reference sequence). This CDR3 spans 13 amino acids. Losses at the gene ends were 6 bases for V and 10 bases for J; bases not matched to a gene: 11. Random hexamers were used to reverse transcribe the RNA input (roughly 0.5 to 1 ug). Across 54 Vbeta and 13 Jbeta, TCR beta CDR3 was amplified with immunoSEQ multiplex PCR. TCRdb re-analysed the immunoSEQ multiplex PCR reads in MiXCR, keeping a single row per CDR3 protein. The sample shows 100,000 to 150,000 distinct CDR3 sequences, over 85% of them seen only once.

The rearrangement uses TRBV20-1 and TRBJ1-4, with TRBD1 identical over 7 bases. This clonotype was obtained from a human donor in good health. The sample was CD4+ T cells from PBMCs. The CDR3 sequence: CSALGRGRGKLFF. CDR3 sequence (DNA): TGCAGTGCCCTGGGAAGGGGGCGCGGAAAACTGTTTTTT.